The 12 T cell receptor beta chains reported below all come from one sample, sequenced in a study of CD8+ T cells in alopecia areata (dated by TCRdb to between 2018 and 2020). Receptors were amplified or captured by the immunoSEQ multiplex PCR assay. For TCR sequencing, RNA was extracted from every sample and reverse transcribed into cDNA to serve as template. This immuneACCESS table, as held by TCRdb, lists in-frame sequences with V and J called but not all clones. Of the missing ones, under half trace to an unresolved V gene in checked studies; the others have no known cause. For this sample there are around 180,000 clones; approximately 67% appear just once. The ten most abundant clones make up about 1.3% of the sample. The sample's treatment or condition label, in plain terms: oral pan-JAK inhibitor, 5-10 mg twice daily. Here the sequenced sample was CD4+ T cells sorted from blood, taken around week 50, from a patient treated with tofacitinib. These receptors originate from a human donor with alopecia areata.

CDR3 loop: CASSYVPRQGAYGYTF. The CDR3 DNA is TGTGCCAGCAGTTACGTCCCGAGACAGGGGGCCTATGGCTACACCTTC. The J gene is TRBJ1-2, the V gene TRBV6-5; 10 nucleotides agree with TRBD1. CDR3 length equals 16 residues. Germline V gives CDR1 MNHEY, CDR2 SVGAGI. With V trimmed by 2 bases and J by 4 bases, 7 bases remained unmatched.

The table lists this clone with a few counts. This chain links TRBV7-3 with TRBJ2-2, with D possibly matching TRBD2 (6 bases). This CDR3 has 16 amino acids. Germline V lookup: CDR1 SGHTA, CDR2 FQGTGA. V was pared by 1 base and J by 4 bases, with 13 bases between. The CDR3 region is CASSLRRGSGTGELFF. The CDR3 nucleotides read TGTGCCAGCAGCTTAAGGCGGGGCAGTGGCACCGGGGAGCTGTTTTTT.

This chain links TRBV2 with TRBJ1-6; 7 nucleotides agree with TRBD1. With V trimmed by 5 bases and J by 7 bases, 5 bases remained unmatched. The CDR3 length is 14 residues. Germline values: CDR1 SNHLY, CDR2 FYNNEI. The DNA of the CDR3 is TGTGCCAGCAGTTTGGGACAGAGGAATTCACCCCTCCACTTT. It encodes CASSLGQRNSPLHF.

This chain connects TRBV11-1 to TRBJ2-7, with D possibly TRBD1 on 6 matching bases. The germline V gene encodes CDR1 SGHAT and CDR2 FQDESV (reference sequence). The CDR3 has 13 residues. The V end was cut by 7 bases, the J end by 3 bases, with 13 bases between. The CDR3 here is CASTRGGSYEQYF. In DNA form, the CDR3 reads TGTGCCAGCACCAGGGGTGGTAGCTACGAGCAGTACTTC.

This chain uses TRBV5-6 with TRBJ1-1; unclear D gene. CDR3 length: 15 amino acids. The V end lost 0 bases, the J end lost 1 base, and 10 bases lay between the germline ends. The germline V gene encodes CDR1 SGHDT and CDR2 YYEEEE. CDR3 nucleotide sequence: TGTGCCAGCAGCTTGGGACCCCTAGGGAACACTGAAGCTTTCTTT. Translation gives CASSLGPLGNTEAFF. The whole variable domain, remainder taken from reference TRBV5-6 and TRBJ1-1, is DAGVTQSPTHLIKTRGQQVTLRCSPKSGHDTVSWYQQALGQGPQFIFQYYEEEERQRGNFPDRFSGHQFPNYSSELNVNALLLGDSALYLCASSLGPLGNTEAFFGQGTRLTVV.

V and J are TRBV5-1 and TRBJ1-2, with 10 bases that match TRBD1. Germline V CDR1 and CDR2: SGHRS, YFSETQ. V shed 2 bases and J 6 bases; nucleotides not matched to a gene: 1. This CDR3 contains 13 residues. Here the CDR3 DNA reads TGCGCCAGCAGCTTCGGACAGGGGGATGGCTACACCTTC. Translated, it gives CASSFGQGDGYTF.

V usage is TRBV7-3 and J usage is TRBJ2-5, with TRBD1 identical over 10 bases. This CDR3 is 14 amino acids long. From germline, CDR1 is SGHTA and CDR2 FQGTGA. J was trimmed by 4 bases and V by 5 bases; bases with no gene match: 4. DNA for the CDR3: TGTGCCAGCAGCCGGACAGGGGGAATAGAGACCCAGTACTTC. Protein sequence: CASSRTGGIETQYF.

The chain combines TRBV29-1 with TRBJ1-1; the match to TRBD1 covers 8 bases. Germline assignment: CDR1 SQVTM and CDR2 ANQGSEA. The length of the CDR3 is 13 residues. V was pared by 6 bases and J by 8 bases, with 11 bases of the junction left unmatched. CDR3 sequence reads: CSVWTGLFREAFF. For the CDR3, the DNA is TGCAGCGTCTGGACAGGGCTTTTTAGGGAAGCTTTCTTT.

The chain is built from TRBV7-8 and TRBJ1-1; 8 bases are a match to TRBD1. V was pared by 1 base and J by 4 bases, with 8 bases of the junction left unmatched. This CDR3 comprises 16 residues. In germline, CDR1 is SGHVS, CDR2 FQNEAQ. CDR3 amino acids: CASSLGARGLGTEAFF. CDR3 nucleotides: TGTGCCAGCAGCTTAGGGGCCAGGGGGCTTGGCACTGAAGCTTTCTTT. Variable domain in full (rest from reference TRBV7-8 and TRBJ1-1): GAGVSQSPRYKVAKRGQDVALRCDPISGHVSLFWYQQALGQGPEFLTYFQNEAQLDKSGLPSDRFFAERPEGSVSTLKIQRTQQEDSAVYLCASSLGARGLGTEAFFGQGTRLTVV.

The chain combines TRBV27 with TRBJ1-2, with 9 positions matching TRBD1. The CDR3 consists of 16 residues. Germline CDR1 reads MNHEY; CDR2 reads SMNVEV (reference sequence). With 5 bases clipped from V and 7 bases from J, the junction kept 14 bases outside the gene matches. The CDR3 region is CASSRKPVGQGGGYTF. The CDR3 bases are TGTGCCAGCAGTCGAAAACCGGTGGGACAGGGAGGTGGCTACACCTTC.

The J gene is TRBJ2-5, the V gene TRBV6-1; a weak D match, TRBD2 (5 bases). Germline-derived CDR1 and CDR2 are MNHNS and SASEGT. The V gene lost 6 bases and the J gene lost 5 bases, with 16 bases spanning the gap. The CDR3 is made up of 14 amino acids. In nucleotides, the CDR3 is TGTGCCAGCAGGGAGAGGGCAGGATGGGAGACCCAGTACTTC. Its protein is CASRERAGWETQYF.

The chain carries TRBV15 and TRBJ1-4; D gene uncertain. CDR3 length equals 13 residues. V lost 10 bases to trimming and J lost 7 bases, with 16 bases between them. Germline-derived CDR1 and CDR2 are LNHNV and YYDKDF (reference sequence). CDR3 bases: TGTGCCAGCCAATACTCTTGGGGTGAAAAACTGTTTTTT. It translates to CASQYSWGEKLFF.